Listed here are 23 T cell receptor beta chains from one sample, sequenced in a study of shared clonotypes between healthy human individuals. The protocol was immunoSEQ multiplex PCR, while the TCRdb copy is restricted to in-frame clones and leaves out a portion. The sample has some 2.1 million clones; about 95% are singletons. CD8 cells classed as naive were CD45RO-negative and positively selected for CCR7, excluding terminally differentiated effector memory CD45RA+ cells. The sequenced sample consisted of naive CD8+ T cells sorted from blood. These receptors were taken from a man aged 18 to 35 in good health.

The chain recombines TRBV6-5 with TRBJ2-1; 11 nucleotides agree with TRBD1. The V gene's germline CDR1 is MNHEY and CDR2 SVGAGI. The CDR3 runs to 16 residues. V gave up 2 bases and J gave up 3 bases; unmatched junction bases: 3. CDR3 DNA: TGTGCCAGCAGTTACGGGACAGGGGGGAACTACAATGAGCAGTTCTTC. Protein product: CASSYGTGGNYNEQFF.

This chain uses TRBV6-5 with TRBJ2-7; 9 nucleotides line up with TRBD1. V was pared by 6 bases and J by 3 bases, with 9 bases of the junction left unmatched. Per germline, CDR1 MNHEY and CDR2 SVGAGI. The CDR3 contains 15 residues. The CDR3 spells CASSWTGQGNYEQYF. The CDR3 DNA follows: TGTGCCAGCAGCTGGACGGGACAGGGTAACTACGAGCAGTACTTC.

The chain joins TRBV4-1 to TRBJ2-3; D remains ambiguous. Germline V lookup: CDR1 MGHRA, CDR2 YSYEKL. This CDR3 has 16 residues. V lost 0 bases and J 3 bases, leaving 13 bases between the germline ends. The CDR3 DNA reads as TGCGCCAGCAGCCAAGAAGCCCCTGGGCTTACAGATACGCAGTATTTT. Translated, it gives CASSQEAPGLTDTQYF.

This clone has just a few counts. This CDR3 is also generated by other DNA sequences in the sample. The V gene is TRBV5-1, the J gene TRBJ1-1; possible D gene TRBD1, 5 bases. Germline CDR1 is SGHRS and CDR2 is YFSETQ. V shed 0 bases and J shed 5 bases, with 5 bases lying between them. This CDR3 region has 12 residues. The CDR3 DNA reads as TGCGCCAGCAGCTTGGAGGGGACTGAAGCTTTCTTT. Protein sequence: CASSLEGTEAFF. Based on the CDR3 plus reference TRBV5-1 and TRBJ1-1, the full variable domain is KAGVTQTPRYLIKTRGQQVTLSCSPISGHRSVSWYQQTPGQGLQFLFEYFSETQRNKGNFPGRFSGRQFSNSRSEMNVSTLELGDSALYLCASSLEGTEAFFGQGTRLTVV.

For this clone: The sample contains more than one DNA sequence encoding this CDR3. The CDR3, as DNA: TGTGCCAGCAGCTTAGGGACAGGGTTGCAGCCCCAGCATTTT. Translation: CASSLGTGLQPQHF. V usage is TRBV7-6 and J usage is TRBJ1-5; 8 bases are shared with TRBD1. V lost 1 base and J lost 7; bases outside the gene matches: 3. Germline CDR1 reads SGHVS; CDR2 reads FNYEAQ. The CDR3 runs to 14 residues.

Turning to this clone: The junction departs from germline at one end; a sequencing error may be responsible. The chain links TRBV6-6 to TRBJ2-7; 7 nucleotides agree with TRBD1. The length of the CDR3 is 15 residues. Germline CDR1 is MNHNY and CDR2 is SVGAGI (reference sequence). The CDR3 loop is CATSSFGTAVDEQYF. CDR3 DNA sequence: TGTGCCACCAGTTCCTTCGGGACAGCGGTGGACGAGCAGTACTTC.

The rearrangement joins TRBV4-1 to TRBJ2-7; 9 bases are a match to TRBD1. V gave up 4 bases and J gave up 4 bases; unmatched junction bases: 5. The CDR3 extends over 14 amino acids. CDR1 is MGHRA, CDR2 YSYEKL, per germline. The CDR3 nucleotides read TGCGCCAGCAGCCTGACGGGACAGGGATACGAGCAGTACTTC. Its translation is CASSLTGQGYEQYF.

The chain combines TRBV4-1 with TRBJ1-6; no clear D. From germline, CDR1 is MGHRA and CDR2 YSYEKL. Deletions cut 6 bases from V and 0 bases from J, with 15 bases between. CDR3 length equals 17 residues. The CDR3 loop is CASSNRGKSSYNSPLHF. Written as DNA, the CDR3 is TGCGCCAGCAGTAATAGAGGGAAGAGCTCCTATAATTCACCCCTCCACTTT.

This clone appeared once. The gene calls are TRBV7-9 and TRBJ1-4, with TRBD1 matching over 9 bases. This CDR3 is built from 18 residues. V was pared by 0 bases and J by 0 bases, with 5 bases of the junction left unmatched. Per the germline V gene, CDR1 is SEHNR and CDR2 is FQNEAQ (reference sequence). CDR3 in amino acids: CASSLAGTGMATNEKLFF. CDR3 nucleotides: TGTGCCAGCAGCTTAGCCGGGACAGGGATGGCAACTAATGAAAAACTGTTTTTT.

CDR3 amino acids: CASSEVEGPESFGELFF. The DNA for the CDR3 is TGCGCCAGCAGTGAGGTTGAGGGGCCGGAGTCGTTCGGGGAGCTGTTTTTT. The V gene is TRBV10-1, the J gene TRBJ2-2; D could derive from TRBD1 or TRBD2 (5 bases each). Germline-derived CDR1 and CDR2 are WNHNN and SYGVQD (reference sequence). Trimming removed 2 bases at V and 7 bases at J, with 20 bases between. This CDR3 contains 17 residues.

In this sample, this clone turned up once. The chain couples TRBV10-3 to TRBJ2-7; D uncertain. The CDR3 spans 12 residues. The V end was cut by 3 bases, the J end by 5 bases, with 8 bases between. CDR1 ENHRY and CDR2 SYGVKD come from the germline V gene. The CDR3 DNA follows: TGTGCCATCAGTGACATTAGGGACGAGCAGTACTTC. Protein: CAISDIRDEQYF.

V and J are TRBV25-1 and TRBJ2-2; D not certain. The V and J ends lost 6 bases and 1 base respectively, with 9 bases between them. CDR1 is MGHDK and CDR2 is SYGVNS in the germline V gene. The CDR3 loop spans 14 amino acids. DNA for the CDR3: TGTGCCAGCAGGGGTGAGTGGAACACCGGGGAGCTGTTTTTT. Residues: CASRGEWNTGELFF.

The rearrangement joins TRBV11-2 to TRBJ1-2; a weak D match, TRBD1 (5 bases). The germline V gene encodes CDR1 SGHAT and CDR2 FQNNGV. Deletions cut 5 bases from V and 2 bases from J, with 15 bases between. There are 15 residues in the CDR3. The CDR3 nucleotides are TGTGCCAGCAGCCCTAACGGGGCTCCGAACTATGGCTACACCTTC. Residues: CASSPNGAPNYGYTF.

The V call is TRBV6-5, the J call TRBJ1-1; D unclear. V lost 0 bases, J lost 7 bases, and 9 bases lay in between. This CDR3 is 13 amino acids long. CDR1 and CDR2 (germline): MNHEY, SVGAGI. The CDR3: CASSYSLDLEAFF. Written as DNA, the CDR3 is TGTGCCAGCAGTTACTCATTAGATCTTGAAGCTTTCTTT.

This chain links TRBV13 with TRBJ1-1; TRBD1 matches at 7 bases. CDR3 size: 15 residues. CDR1 and CDR2 (germline): PRHDT, FYEKMQ (reference sequence). V gave up 4 bases and J gave up 4 bases; unmatched junction bases: 9. CDR3 residues: CASSSQSGGITEAFF. CDR3 coding DNA: TGTGCCAGCAGCTCGCAGTCAGGGGGGATCACTGAAGCTTTCTTT.

The rearrangement joins TRBV28 to TRBJ2-1; D possibly corresponds to TRBD1 (6 bases). Trimming left V 6 bases short and J 3 bases short, with 18 bases between. The CDR3 covers 16 residues. Germline CDR1 is MDHEN and CDR2 is SYDVKM. The DNA of the CDR3 is TGTGCCAGCAGCGACCGAGGACAGCCAAACTACAATGAGCAGTTCTTC. Translating it yields CASSDRGQPNYNEQFF. Filled out from reference TRBV28 and TRBJ2-1, the complete variable domain reads DVKVTQSSRYLVKRTGEKVFLECVQDMDHENMFWYRQDPGLGLRLIYFSYDVKMKEKGDIPEGYSVSREKKERFSLILESASTNQTSMYLCASSDRGQPNYNEQFFGPGTRLTVL.

V is TRBV6-6 and J is TRBJ1-6, with 9 bases lining up with TRBD1. This CDR3 spans 15 amino acids. With V trimmed by 7 bases and J by 6 bases, 7 bases remained unmatched. Looked up from germline, CDR1 is MNHNY and CDR2 is SVGAGI (reference sequence). This chain's CDR3 is CASTMDRGANSPLHF. The CDR3 nucleotides read TGTGCCAGCACTATGGACAGGGGAGCTAATTCACCCCTCCACTTT.

Comment on this clone: Other nucleotide sequences from this sample produce the same CDR3. This chain uses TRBV6-5 with TRBJ2-1, with a tentative D call TRBD1 (5 bases). The germline gives CDR1 MNHEY, CDR2 SVGAGI. There are 13 residues in the CDR3. V shed 2 bases and J shed 9 bases, with 11 bases lying between them. CDR3 region: CASSYGQGGEQFF. Written as DNA, the CDR3 is TGTGCCAGCAGTTACGGTCAGGGTGGTGAGCAGTTCTTC.

The rearrangement links TRBV11-2 to TRBJ2-5; TRBD1 aligns across 8 bases. Germline loops: CDR1 SGHAT, CDR2 FQNNGV. This CDR3 has 14 residues. V dropped 2 bases and J dropped 5; count of bases not matched to a gene: 4. DNA for the CDR3: TGTGCCAGCAGCTTATGGACAGGGTCGGAGACCCAGTACTTC. This encodes CASSLWTGSETQYF.

The chain couples TRBV9 to TRBJ1-5, with D tentatively TRBD1 (6 bases). The CDR3 runs 17 residues. The V end lost 4 bases, the J end lost 0 bases, and 17 bases lay between the germline ends. In germline, CDR1 is SGDLS, CDR2 YYNGEE. CDR3 loop: CASSPFRDISSNQPQHF. As DNA, the CDR3 is TGTGCCAGCAGCCCTTTCCGGGACATTAGTAGCAATCAGCCCCAGCATTTT.

The CDR3, as DNA: TGTGCCACCAGCTCAAGGACTAGCGGGGAATACGAGCAGTACTTC. Translation gives CATSSRTSGEYEQYF. The gene calls are TRBV15 and TRBJ2-7, with 12 bases identical to TRBD2. The CDR3 runs 15 residues. The V gene end was trimmed by 5 bases and the J gene end by 4 bases; junction bases not matched to a gene: 6. Germline CDR1 reads LNHNV; CDR2 reads YYDKDF (reference sequence).

The chain joins TRBV4-3 to TRBJ2-7; TRBD2 might be the D (5 bases). Per germline, CDR1 LGHNA and CDR2 YSLEER. The CDR3 loop spans 13 amino acids. V lost 3 bases and J lost 0, with 6 bases in between. Here the CDR3 reads CASSQLASYEQYF. CDR3 DNA: TGCGCCAGCAGCCAGCTAGCCTCCTACGAGCAGTACTTC.

The chain combines TRBV4-1 with TRBJ2-7; D is perhaps TRBD2 (5 bases). This CDR3 has 15 residues. The V end was cut by 1 base, the J end by 1 base, with 11 bases between. CDR1 and CDR2 from the germline V gene are MGHRA and YSYEKL. CDR3 in amino acids: CASSQGPAESYEQYF. As DNA, the CDR3 is TGCGCCAGCAGCCAAGGTCCAGCGGAGTCCTACGAGCAGTACTTC.